This passage covers 19 T cell receptor beta chains from one sample sequenced in a study of T-cell memory formation after mild COVID-19. TCRdb re-analysed the 5' RACE reads in MiXCR, keeping a single row per CDR3 protein. Of roughly 250,000 distinct CDR3 sequences in the sample, less than 20% were seen once. Sequencing was done on a sample of PBMCs or a T cell subset sorted from them (not recorded which). Receptors were obtained from a man younger than 35 who had mild COVID-19 (a few samples of this study predate the infection). Cell type and time point are not known.

The CDR3 nucleotides read TGTGCCAGCAGTTACTCGACTAGACCCTACGAGCAGTACGTC. This sequence encodes CASSYSTRPYEQYV. V and J are TRBV6-2 or TRBV6-3 and TRBJ2-7, with TRBD2 as a possible D gene (6 bases). This CDR3 has 14 amino acids. V lost 0 bases, J lost 2 bases, and 8 bases lay in between. Germline loops: CDR1 MNHEY, CDR2 SVGEGT.

Many counts were recorded for this clonotype. The V gene is TRBV7-2, the J gene TRBJ1-2, with TRBD1 matching over 7 bases. Germline CDR1 reads SGHTA; CDR2 reads FQGNSA. V was clipped by 2 bases and J by 5 bases; unmatched bases: 8. The CDR3 is 15 residues long. The CDR3 loop reads CASSLQGDPWYGYTF. The CDR3 bases are TGTGCCAGCAGCTTACAGGGGGATCCTTGGTATGGCTACACCTTC.

This clonotype was detected a few times. The chain recombines TRBV20-1 with TRBJ2-3, with D uncertain. The CDR3 totals 14 residues. Trimming took 2 bases from V and 0 from J, leaving 9 bases between them. Germline V gives CDR1 DFQATT, CDR2 SNEGSKA (reference sequence). CDR3 nucleotides: TGCAGTGCTAGATTACTGACGAGCACAGATACGCAGTATTTT. Residues: CSARLLTSTDTQYF.

The chain couples TRBV10-3 to TRBJ2-7; TRBD2 might be the D (6 bases). The CDR3 totals 16 residues. Trimming stripped 0 bases from V and 3 bases from J, with 15 bases between. The germline gives CDR1 ENHRY, CDR2 SYGVKD. Here the CDR3 reads CAISESRGPKGYEQYV. Written as DNA, the CDR3 is TGTGCCATCAGTGAGTCGCGGGGACCAAAGGGCTACGAGCAGTACGTC.

This clonotype turned up a few times. The rearrangement links TRBV5-6 to TRBJ1-2; no reliable D call. Germline CDR1 reads SGHDT; CDR2 reads YYEEEE. The CDR3 is 15 amino acids. Trimming removed 4 bases from V and 0 bases from J, with 13 bases in between. This CDR3 reads CASSGLGRSNYGYTF. The CDR3 coding sequence is TGTGCCAGCAGCGGATTGGGCAGGTCTAACTATGGCTACACCTTC.

V gene TRBV5-1 combines with J gene TRBJ1-1; no clear D. Trimming took off 0 bases at V and 3 bases at J, with 12 bases between the two ends. The CDR3 contains 15 residues. From germline, CDR1 is SGHRS and CDR2 YFSETQ. The CDR3 nucleotides are TGCGCCAGCAGCTTGGCCCAGGATCGGGACACTGAAGCTTTCTTT. Protein: CASSLAQDRDTEAFF. The complete variable domain, with remaining parts taken from reference TRBV5-1 and TRBJ1-1, reads KAGVTQTPRYLIKTRGQQVTLSCSPISGHRSVSWYQQTPGQGLQFLFEYFSETQRNKGNFPGRFSGRQFSNSRSEMNVSTLELGDSALYLCASSLAQDRDTEAFFGQGTRLTVV.

V gene TRBV5-1 combines with J gene TRBJ1-1; tentatively, D is TRBD1 (5 bases). The germline V and J ends were trimmed by 0 bases and 7 bases, with 13 bases remaining between them. The CDR3 extends over 14 amino acids. Per germline, CDR1 SGHRS and CDR2 YFSETQ. The CDR3 loop reads CASSLEGDRLEAFF. For the CDR3, the DNA is TGCGCCAGCAGCTTGGAGGGTGACAGACTTGAAGCTTTCTTT.

Many counts were recorded for this clonotype. The chain recombines TRBV29-1 with TRBJ2-7, with D hard to call. The CDR3 has 13 residues. The ends were cut back, 2 bases at V and 7 bases at J, with 15 bases in the middle. Germline V gives CDR1 SQVTM, CDR2 ANQGSEA. CDR3 sequence: CSVESGFLREQYF. Written as DNA, the CDR3 is TGCAGCGTTGAAAGTGGCTTCCTGCGGGAGCAGTACTTC.

A few counts support this clonotype. The V and J genes are TRBV2 and TRBJ2-3, with 10 bases fitting TRBD1. The CDR3 sequence is 14 residues long. Trimming at V came to 6 bases and at J to 6 bases, leaving 6 bases not matched to a gene. Germline values: CDR1 SNHLY, CDR2 FYNNEI. The CDR3 nucleotides read TGTGCCAGCAGCGACAGGGGGCCAGGGGATACGCAGTATTTT. Its translation: CASSDRGPGDTQYF.

The chain links TRBV12-5 to TRBJ2-3; D might be TRBD1 or TRBD2, each matching 5 bases. The CDR3 has 19 residues. Germline assignment: CDR1 LGHNT and CDR2 FRNRAP. V was pared by 3 bases and J by 0 bases, with 22 bases between. For the CDR3, the DNA is TGTGCTAGTGGTTTACCGGGACCGGGAATTCGCCTTAGCACAGATACGCAGTATTTT. Translation: CASGLPGPGIRLSTDTQYF.

The rearrangement links TRBV6-1 to TRBJ1-2; 9 bases are shared with TRBD1. CDR3 size: 14 residues. V was clipped by 4 bases and J by 3 bases; unmatched bases: 3. Germline V gives CDR1 MNHNS, CDR2 SASEGT. The CDR3 reads CASSGTGAYYGYTF. The CDR3 bases are TGTGCCAGCAGTGGGACAGGGGCGTACTATGGCTACACCTTC.

This clonotype turned up a few times. The chain joins TRBV7-9 to TRBJ2-7; D may be TRBD1 (6 bases). CDR3 length equals 14 residues. The ends were cut back, 3 bases at V and 3 bases at J, with 12 bases in the middle. Germline-derived CDR1 and CDR2 are SEHNR and FQNEAQ (reference sequence). Written as DNA, the CDR3 is TGTGCCAGCAGCTTTCGGACAGCTAGCTACGAGCAGTACTTC. The encoded protein is CASSFRTASYEQYF.

This clonotype was recorded at least ten times. V usage is TRBV11-2 and J usage is TRBJ2-1; 13 bases fit TRBD2. Losses at the gene ends were 0 bases for V and 2 bases for J; bases not matched to a gene: 1. From germline, CDR1 is SGHAT and CDR2 FQNNGV. The CDR3 runs to 17 residues. The CDR3, as DNA: TGTGCCAGCAGCTTAGAAGGGACTAGCGGGGCCTACAATGAGCAGTTCTTC. Translating gives CASSLEGTSGAYNEQFF. Looking up the rest from reference TRBV11-2 and TRBJ2-1 gives the full variable domain: EAGVAQSPRYKIIEKRQSVAFWCNPISGHATLYWYQQILGQGPKLLIQFQNNGVVDDSQLPKDRFSAERLKGVDSTLKIQPAKLEDSAVYLCASSLEGTSGAYNEQFFGPGTRLTVL.

This clonotype occurred a few times. The J gene is TRBJ1-2, the V gene TRBV5-1, with D perhaps matching TRBD1 (5 bases). V dropped 7 bases and J dropped 7 bases, with 17 bases sitting between them. The CDR3 has 13 amino acids. The germline V gene encodes CDR1 SGHRS and CDR2 YFSETQ. CDR3 DNA sequence: TGCGCCAGCGGGGCCGGCCCTATGGGTGGCTACACCTTC. Translation gives CASGAGPMGGYTF.

The V gene is TRBV12-3 or TRBV12-4, the J gene TRBJ2-3; TRBD1 is a possible D gene (5 bases). The ends were cut back, 6 bases at V and 1 base at J, with 8 bases in the middle. This CDR3 is built from 13 residues. The CDR3 sequence: CASRAGRTDTQYF. The CDR3 region has the DNA TGTGCCAGCAGGGCAGGGCGCACAGATACGCAGTATTTT.

This clonotype was detected only a few times. The V and J genes are TRBV7-9 and TRBJ2-5; the match to TRBD2 covers 10 bases. The length of the CDR3 is 15 residues. Per the germline V gene, CDR1 is SEHNR and CDR2 is FQNEAQ (reference sequence). The V segment lost 5 bases and the J segment 4 bases; nucleotides outside the gene matches: 7. Written as DNA, the CDR3 is TGTGCCAGCAGCCCCGGACTAGCGGCATTAGAGACCCAGTACTTC. Translating gives CASSPGLAALETQYF.

This clonotype appeared a single time. This chain connects TRBV5-1 to TRBJ2-3, with unresolved D. The CDR3 runs to 15 residues. Germline lookup yields CDR1 SGHRS and CDR2 YFSETQ. Trimming removed 4 bases from V and 0 bases from J, with 12 bases in between. This CDR3 reads CASSRVGVSTDTQYF. The CDR3 DNA sequence: TGCGCCAGCAGCAGGGTGGGCGTAAGCACAGATACGCAGTATTTT. Full variable domain (outside the CDR3, taken from reference TRBV5-1 and TRBJ2-3): KAGVTQTPRYLIKTRGQQVTLSCSPISGHRSVSWYQQTPGQGLQFLFEYFSETQRNKGNFPGRFSGRQFSNSRSEMNVSTLELGDSALYLCASSRVGVSTDTQYFGPGTRLTVL.

This clonotype was picked up a small number of times. The chain combines TRBV30 with TRBJ2-2; TRBD2 matches at 7 bases. Per the germline V gene, CDR1 is GTSNPN and CDR2 is SVGIG (reference sequence). The junction had 10 bases not matched to a gene; V was cut back by 0 bases and J by 0 bases. The CDR3 consists of 18 residues. The DNA of the CDR3 is TGTGCCTGGAGTGTACGCAGGCTAGCGGCCGCGAACACCGGGGAGCTGTTTTTT. Translating it yields CAWSVRRLAAANTGELFF.

This clonotype was recorded a few times. CDR3 sequence: CASSLSWGLGEKLFF. CDR3 nucleotides: TGTGCCAGCAGTTTATCGTGGGGATTAGGGGAAAAACTGTTTTTT. This chain joins TRBV27 and TRBJ1-4; the D is unclear. Trimming pared 0 bases from V and 8 bases from J, leaving 13 bases between. Germline V gives CDR1 MNHEY, CDR2 SMNVEV (reference sequence). The CDR3 covers 15 residues. Full variable domain (outside the CDR3, taken from reference TRBV27 and TRBJ1-4): EAQVTQNPRYLITVTGKKLTVTCSQNMNHEYMSWYRQDPGLGLRQIYYSMNVEVTDKGDVPEGYKVSRKEKRNFPLILESPSPNQTSLYFCASSLSWGLGEKLFFGSGTQLSVL.